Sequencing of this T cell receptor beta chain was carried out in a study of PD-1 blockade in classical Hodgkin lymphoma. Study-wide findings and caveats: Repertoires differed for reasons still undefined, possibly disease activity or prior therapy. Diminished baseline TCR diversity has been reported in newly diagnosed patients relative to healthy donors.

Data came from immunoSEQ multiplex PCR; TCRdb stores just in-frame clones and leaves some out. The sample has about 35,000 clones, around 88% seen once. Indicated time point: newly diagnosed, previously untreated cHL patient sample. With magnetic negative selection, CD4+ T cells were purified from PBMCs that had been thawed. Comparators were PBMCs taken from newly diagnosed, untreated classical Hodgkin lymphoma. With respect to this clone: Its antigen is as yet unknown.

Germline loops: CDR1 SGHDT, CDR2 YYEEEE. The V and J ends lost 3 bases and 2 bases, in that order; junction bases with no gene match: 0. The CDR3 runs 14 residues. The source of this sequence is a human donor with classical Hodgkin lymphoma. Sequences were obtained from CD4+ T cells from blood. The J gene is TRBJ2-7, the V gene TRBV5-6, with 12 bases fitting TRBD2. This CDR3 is CASSSSGGAYEQYF. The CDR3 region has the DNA TGTGCCAGCAGCTCTAGCGGGGGGGCCTACGAGCAGTACTTC.